Each of the 8 T cell receptor beta chains below was sequenced from the same sample in a study of blood T cell repertoires in COVID-19. Profiling relied on immunoSEQ multiplex PCR, and the TCRdb table lists in-frame clones only, not all of them. The sample includes 200,000 or so clones, about 84% of them seen just once. The sequencing input was peripheral blood. These receptors were collected from a woman between 25 and 40 years old with acute or convalescent COVID-19.

The genes are TRBV7-9 and TRBJ1-3; D gene ambiguous. The V end lost 1 base, the J end lost 3 bases, and 7 bases lay between the germline ends. This CDR3 region has 14 residues. Germline V gene data show CDR1 as SEHNR and CDR2 as FQNEAQ (reference sequence). CDR3 amino acids: CASSLEQIGNTIYF. The DNA of the CDR3 is TGTGCCAGCAGCTTAGAACAGATTGGAAACACCATATATTTT.

V gene TRBV19 combines with J gene TRBJ2-7, with TRBD2 matching 15 bases. The germline gives CDR1 LNHDA, CDR2 SQIVND (reference sequence). V lost 4 bases and J lost 0; bases outside the gene matches: 4. The CDR3 is 17 amino acids. CDR3 protein: CASSTGTSGGNSYEQYF. The CDR3, as DNA: TGTGCCAGTAGTACCGGGACTAGCGGGGGGAACTCCTACGAGCAGTACTTC.

The chain uses TRBV6-6 and TRBJ2-3; unclear D gene. Between the trimmed V and J ends, which lost 0 bases and 2 bases, there was a span of 6 bases. The CDR3 contains 14 residues. Germline CDR1 is MNHNY and CDR2 is SVGAGI (reference sequence). Here the CDR3 reads CASSYSDSTDTQYF. In DNA form, the CDR3 reads TGTGCCAGCAGTTACTCCGACTCCACAGATACGCAGTATTTT.

The genes are TRBV27 and TRBJ1-1; maybe TRBD1 (5 bases). This CDR3 region has 13 residues. V dropped 2 bases and J dropped 5 bases, with 9 bases sitting between them. Germline-derived CDR1 and CDR2 are MNHEY and SMNVEV (reference sequence). This chain's CDR3 is CASSLDGGTEAFF. In DNA form, the CDR3 reads TGTGCCAGCAGTTTAGACGGGGGGACTGAAGCTTTCTTT.

In its sample, this clone was seen once. The chain is built from TRBV15 and TRBJ2-5; 7 bases align to TRBD1. V trimming: 3 bases; J trimming: 1 base; junction bases outside the gene matches: 2. The CDR3 length is 14 residues. Germline V CDR1 and CDR2: LNHNV, YYDKDF (reference sequence). The CDR3 sequence: CATSRGTVQETQYF. The CDR3 DNA is TGTGCCACCAGCAGGGGGACAGTCCAAGAGACCCAGTACTTC. The full variable domain, completed using reference TRBV15 and TRBJ2-5, is DAMVIQNPRYQVTQFGKPVTLSCSQTLNHNVMYWYQQKSSQAPKLLFHYYDKDFNNEADTPDNFQSRRPNTSFCFLDIRSPGLGDTAMYLCATSRGTVQETQYFGPGTRLLVL.

The V and J genes are TRBV19 and TRBJ2-7; 9 bases line up with TRBD1. The germline CDR1 and CDR2 sequences are LNHDA and SQIVND (reference sequence). The CDR3 extends over 17 amino acids. Losses at the gene ends were 5 bases for V and 3 bases for J; bases not matched to a gene: 14. The CDR3 loop reads CASSQTYGTGKRYEQYF. CDR3 DNA: TGTGCCAGTAGTCAAACCTATGGGACAGGGAAACGCTACGAGCAGTACTTC.

This clone showed up just once. V gene TRBV15 combines with J gene TRBJ1-2; 7 bases fit TRBD1. Trimming at V came to 1 base and at J to 2 bases, leaving 1 base not matched to a gene. The CDR3 sequence is 14 residues long. Germline CDR1 is LNHNV and CDR2 is YYDKDF (reference sequence). The CDR3 DNA is TGTGCCACCAGCAGAGCGGGACAGAACTATGGCTACACCTTC. Amino acid sequence: CATSRAGQNYGYTF.

This clone was counted ten times or more. The V and J genes are TRBV27 and TRBJ2-7; TRBD2 is a possible D gene (6 bases). Germline V CDR1 and CDR2: MNHEY, SMNVEV (reference sequence). Between the trimmed V and J ends, which lost 5 bases and 2 bases, there was a span of 13 bases. CDR3 length equals 14 residues. For the CDR3, the DNA is TGTGCCAGCAGTCCCCAAACGGGAGCCTACGAGCAGTACTTC. This codes for CASSPQTGAYEQYF.